Below, one TCR beta chain is given with its context. This clone was seen a few times. This receptor's antigen is unknown. Base qualities are missing; no much larger clone stands one base away. Other DNA sequences in the same sample also yield this CDR3. This entry comes from a study of beta chain features in type 1 diabetes (dated by TCRdb to the late 2010s). With respect to the entire study: Mean age, gender distribution, total cell number and subset yield were not different between patients and healthy donors. A total of 85 million to 110 million sorted cells were examined across all samples, and RNA yield correlated strongly with the number of cells per subset. In the study, recently diagnosed type 1 diabetes patients and matched healthy donors were compared on the TCRB repertoires of their sorted circulating CD4+ T cell subsets. Naive and central memory subsets were obtained from all 28 donors, but regulatory and stem cell-like memory subsets were isolated from only 8 patients and 8 healthy donors.

Study-level results and caveats: Because cDNA rather than genomic DNA was sequenced, highly expressing activated cells could have been over-represented, although no difference in activation and CD3 levels was found between groups. In all four CD4+ subsets, TCRB CDR3 length was moderately but significantly shorter in type 1 diabetes patients. Shorter templates might be favored by PCR, yet because patient and control samples were amplified and corrected together, any such skew would affect both groups equally. Naive, central memory and regulatory TCRB repertoires appeared to be more similar among patients than among healthy donors. Because small numbers of individuals were included in the HLA sub-analyses, any influence of HLA type on TCRB rearrangement was left unresolved. At VDJ recombination sites, type 1 diabetes patients had fewer insertions and more deleted nucleotides, which implies abnormalities in thymic rearrangement.

Each donor gave one peripheral blood draw, roughly 0.12 L on average, collected into heparinised tubes. A BD FACSAria II was used to sort naive, central memory, regulatory and stem cell-like memory CD4+ T cells with a panel that included CD45RO, CCR7, CD25, CD127, CD95 and CD27. Purity was above 95% for every sorted population. PBMCs were isolated immediately by Lymphoprep density gradient centrifugation and stained directly without culture. So that batch effects would be minimized, each experiment stained and sorted samples in pairs, pairing one healthy donor with one patient. From the germline V gene (reference sequence), CDR1 is DFQATT and CDR2 is SNEGSKA. At the junction V is shortened by 6 bases and J by 2 bases, with 7 bases in between. Counted from cysteine to phenylalanine, this CDR3 has 11 amino acids. Here the CDR3 DNA is all that survives: 33 bases in frame from base 1. The High Capacity cDNA Reverse Transcription Kit was used to reverse transcribe all of the isolated RNA, meaning that expressed TCRB transcripts were what got sequenced. Naive, central memory and regulatory T cell samples underwent deep immunoSEQ sequencing, averaging about 3.3 million total reads per sample. Sorted cells were lysed in RLT buffer and RNA was extracted with DNase-treated RNeasy Micro or Mini kits, depending on cell number. To prevent cross-contamination, every cell subset was processed on its own, while patient and healthy donor samples were processed together. The immunoSEQ multiplex PCR was used to amplify TCRB sequences from cDNA, yielding 87-bp fragments that span the CDR3 region. Amplicons were sequenced on the Illumina HiSeq platform. Per the source publication's procedure: PCR bias was corrected computationally using synthetic template baselines, and reads within Hamming distance 2 were collapsed, with unmergeable singletons discarded. By aligning reads against IMGT, V, D and J genes, CDR3 length, and insertions or deletions at six rearrangement sites were assigned. Clonotype counts were normalized to sorted cell number within each subset before computing true diversity and Gini coefficients with the tcR R package. Repertoire sharing was quantified using the overlap coefficient calculated on TCRB nucleotide sequences. TCRdb obtained this table from immuneACCESS and retained in-frame rearrangements with V and J assigned. These tables miss some clones; where compared with another copy, unresolved V genes account for less than half of the shortfall, and the remainder is unexplained. That table supplies the V and J calls and clone size; D and trimming were determined from the DNA. The table for this sample lists roughly 100,000 clones; roughly 28% of them were counted only once. The ten largest account for approximately 0.5% of the sample.

The sequence is built from TRBV20-1 and TRBJ2-5; no D segment can be confidently identified. This TCR was sampled from a young woman with type 1 diabetes. Sequences were obtained from central memory CD4+ T cells from blood. The CDR3 here reads CSARIQETQYF. The DNA sequence is given as TGCAGTGCCAGGATACAAGAGACCCAGTACTTC.